The 32 T cell receptor beta chains reported below all come from one sample, sequenced in a study of blood T cell repertoires in COVID-19. The method was immunoSEQ multiplex PCR; TCRdb's version includes in-frame clones alone and lacks a portion of them. In the table there are 75,000 to 90,000 clones, roughly 80% of which are singletons. The sequenced sample consisted of peripheral blood. These receptors were taken from a woman aged 40 to 50 with active or convalescent COVID-19.

This chain uses TRBV28 with TRBJ1-2, with D unresolved. Germline CDR1 MDHEN, CDR2 SYDVKM. Trimming removed 7 bases from V and 0 bases from J, with 21 bases in between. This CDR3 is 17 amino acids long. The chain's CDR3 is CASKTLVNALANYGYTF. In nucleotides, the CDR3 is TGTGCCAGCAAGACACTCGTCAACGCTTTAGCTAACTATGGCTACACCTTC.

In this sample, this clone turned up a few times. V and J are TRBV10-3 and TRBJ1-6; perhaps TRBD1 as D (6 bases). Germline CDR1 and CDR2: ENHRY and SYGVKD. V shed 6 bases and J shed 7 bases, with 13 bases lying between them. This CDR3 comprises 14 residues. Written as DNA, the CDR3 is TGTGCCATCAGGCCGGACAGTCCCAATTCACCCCTCCACTTT. This codes for CAIRPDSPNSPLHF.

This clone was seen only a few times. V and J are TRBV6-1 and TRBJ2-7; maybe TRBD2 (5 bases). This CDR3 has 16 residues. V shed 1 base and J shed 3 bases, with 16 bases lying between them. The V gene's germline CDR1 is MNHNS and CDR2 SASEGT. The CDR3 sequence is CASSEELAPIYYEQYF. As DNA, the CDR3 is TGTGCCAGCAGTGAAGAGCTAGCCCCTATTTACTACGAGCAGTACTTC.

The chain links TRBV5-6 to TRBJ1-1; perhaps TRBD1 as D (5 bases). V lost 4 bases to trimming and J lost 1 base, with 14 bases between them. CDR1 is SGHDT, CDR2 YYEEEE, per germline. CDR3 length: 15 amino acids. This CDR3 reads CASSTQQASNTEAFF. The DNA for the CDR3 is TGTGCCAGCAGCACCCAACAGGCGTCGAACACTGAAGCTTTCTTT. Drawing the rest from reference TRBV5-6 and TRBJ1-1, the complete variable domain is DAGVTQSPTHLIKTRGQQVTLRCSPKSGHDTVSWYQQALGQGPQFIFQYYEEEERQRGNFPDRFSGHQFPNYSSELNVNALLLGDSALYLCASSTQQASNTEAFFGQGTRLTVV.

V usage is TRBV10-3 and J usage is TRBJ2-7; TRBD1 is a possible D gene (6 bases). V lost 10 bases to trimming and J lost 3 bases, with 19 bases between them. The germline V gene has CDR1 ENHRY and CDR2 SYGVKD. The CDR3 has 14 residues. CDR3 DNA: TGTGCCACAGGGACGACAGGAGCCTTCTACGAGCAGTACTTC. Protein product: CATGTTGAFYEQYF.

The table lists this clone with a few counts. The chain links TRBV7-3 to TRBJ2-2; no clear D gene. In germline, CDR1 is SGHTA, CDR2 FQGTGA. V dropped 2 bases and J dropped 4 bases, with 5 bases sitting between them. The CDR3 is 13 residues long. The CDR3 region is CASSLSVTGELFF. CDR3 bases: TGTGCCAGCAGCTTATCCGTCACCGGGGAGCTGTTTTTT. Using reference TRBV7-3 and TRBJ2-2 for the parts outside the CDR3, the full variable domain is GAGVSQTPSNKVTEKGKYVELRCDPISGHTALYWYRQSLGQGPEFLIYFQGTGAADDSGLPNDRFFAVRPEGSVSTLKIQRTERGDSAVYLCASSLSVTGELFFGEGSRLTVL.

The V gene is TRBV7-9, the J gene TRBJ1-1; TRBD1 might be the D (5 bases). The V and J ends lost 5 bases and 8 bases respectively, with 9 bases between them. This CDR3 has 11 amino acids. The germline CDR1 and CDR2 sequences are SEHNR and FQNEAQ (reference sequence). DNA of the CDR3: TGTGCCAGCAGCCGACAGACCGAAGCTTTCTTT. Protein product: CASSRQTEAFF.

The chain couples TRBV27 to TRBJ1-2, with TRBD1 matching over 8 bases. The trim removed 6 bases at V and 6 bases at J, leaving 33 bases unmatched. The length of the CDR3 is 22 residues. Looked up from germline, CDR1 is MNHEY and CDR2 is SMNVEV (reference sequence). In DNA form, the CDR3 reads TGTGCCAGCAGCCCCTTTGGGGGGCAGGCCTCTATCAGGGGGCGATTAAGAGATGGCTACACCTTC. It translates to CASSPFGGQASIRGRLRDGYTF.

This chain uses TRBV2 with TRBJ2-2; tentatively, D is TRBD1 (6 bases). The CDR3 has 15 residues. CDR1 is SNHLY, CDR2 FYNNEI, per germline. Deletions cut 7 bases from V and 0 bases from J, with 12 bases between. DNA for the CDR3: TGTGCCAGCACCCTGGACAGCTCGAACACCGGGGAGCTGTTTTTT. Residues: CASTLDSSNTGELFF.

The chain recombines TRBV29-1 with TRBJ1-1; D is unresolved. Germline V gene lookup returns CDR1 SQVTM and CDR2 ANQGSEA. Trimming removed 4 bases from V and 1 base from J, with 7 bases in between. CDR3 size: 12 residues. CDR3 in amino acids: CSVGWANTEAFF. CDR3 nucleotides: TGCAGCGTTGGGTGGGCGAACACTGAAGCTTTCTTT.

This clone is a singleton in its sample. V gene TRBV28 combines with J gene TRBJ2-2; 9 positions match TRBD2. Germline V gene sequence: CDR1 MDHEN, CDR2 SYDVKM. CDR3 length: 15 residues. With V trimmed by 7 bases and J by 4 bases, 7 bases remained unmatched. CDR3: CASIVAGVGTGELFF. Written as DNA, the CDR3 is TGTGCCAGCATTGTAGCGGGAGTTGGCACCGGGGAGCTGTTTTTT.

V gene TRBV21-1 combines with J gene TRBJ2-7; the D segment call TRBD1 is taken from the table without a DNA check. TRBV21-1 is termed a pseudogene. CDR3 length equals 18 residues. The CDR3: CASSKEGMTGTGGLEHYF. For the CDR3, the DNA is TGTGCCAGCAGCAAAGAGGGAATGACAGGGACAGGTGGGTTAGAGCACTACTTC.

The chain recombines TRBV11-2 with TRBJ2-5; TRBD2 agrees at 16 bases. The CDR3 totals 18 residues. V dropped 1 base and J dropped 5; count of bases not matched to a gene: 7. Germline V gene data show CDR1 as SGHAT and CDR2 as FQNNGV. The CDR3 loop is CASSLGGLAGGLWETQYF. The CDR3 coding sequence is TGTGCCAGCAGCTTAGGGGGACTAGCGGGAGGGCTTTGGGAGACCCAGTACTTC.

The V and J genes are TRBV4-3 and TRBJ1-1; D is undetermined. Trimming removed 0 bases from V and 0 bases from J, with 17 bases in between. The CDR3 spans 18 residues. CDR1 and CDR2 from the germline V gene are LGHNA and YSLEER. This CDR3 reads CASSQDERGRPMNTEAFF. The CDR3, as DNA: TGCGCCAGCAGCCAAGATGAAAGAGGGCGCCCCATGAACACTGAAGCTTTCTTT.

This clone has only a few counts. The chain is built from TRBV7-2 and TRBJ2-7; 8 positions match TRBD1. CDR1 is SGHTA and CDR2 is FQGNSA in the germline V gene. With 0 bases clipped from V and 2 bases from J, the junction kept 3 bases outside the gene matches. The CDR3 runs to 15 residues. The CDR3, as DNA: TGTGCCAGCAGCTTAGCCGGGACAGGACCCTACGAGCAGTACTTC. Encoded protein: CASSLAGTGPYEQYF.

The rearrangement uses TRBV10-3 and TRBJ1-2, with a weak D call TRBD1 (5 bases). The CDR3 runs 13 residues. Germline values: CDR1 ENHRY, CDR2 SYGVKD. Trimming pared 8 bases from V and 4 bases from J, leaving 14 bases between. The CDR3 DNA reads as TGTGCCATCTTGGCGCAGGGCGGCTATGGCTACACCTTC. It yields the protein CAILAQGGYGYTF.

This sequence joins TRBV27 and TRBJ1-3, with no clear D. The CDR3 sequence is 15 residues long. The germline CDR1 and CDR2 sequences are MNHEY and SMNVEV (reference sequence). Trimming left V 1 base short and J 0 bases short, with 7 bases between. CDR3 amino acids: CASSLYRHSGNTIYF. In nucleotides, the CDR3 is TGTGCCAGCAGTTTATACAGACACTCTGGAAACACCATATATTTT.

The chain recombines TRBV11-2 with TRBJ2-1; 11 nucleotides match TRBD2. Germline lookup yields CDR1 SGHAT and CDR2 FQNNGV. With V trimmed by 5 bases and J by 2 bases, 5 bases remained unmatched. The CDR3 spans 16 residues. This CDR3 is CASSASGRPPYNEQFF. Here the CDR3 DNA reads TGTGCCAGCAGCGCTAGCGGGAGGCCTCCCTACAATGAGCAGTTCTTC.

The chain couples TRBV5-1 to TRBJ1-4; 7 bases are shared with TRBD1. The CDR3 is made up of 16 amino acids. CDR1 SGHRS and CDR2 YFSETQ come from the germline V gene. J lost 3 bases, V lost 8 bases, and 13 bases had no gene match. CDR3 sequence (DNA): TGCGCCAGTTCCATCCAGGGCGACAGGGCTAATGAAAAACTGTTTTTT. Its protein product is CASSIQGDRANEKLFF.

In this sample, this clone turned up once. The chain combines TRBV18 with TRBJ2-7, with TRBD1 identical over 8 bases. The junction had 4 bases not matched to a gene; V was cut back by 3 bases and J by 3 bases. The germline gives CDR1 KGHSH, CDR2 LQKENI. The CDR3 extends over 14 amino acids. The CDR3 nucleotides are TGTGCCAGCTCACCGGGACAGGTGGACTACGAGCAGTACTTC. It encodes CASSPGQVDYEQYF.

The chain combines TRBV7-9 with TRBJ2-5; possible D gene TRBD1, 5 bases. The germline gives CDR1 SEHNR, CDR2 FQNEAQ (reference sequence). This CDR3 comprises 17 residues. V dropped 11 bases and J dropped 7 bases, with 32 bases sitting between them. CDR3 DNA: TGTGCCCTAACGGGTACAAGGGGCAGGGCCCCCATGGGGACCCAGTACTTC. Translated, it gives CALTGTRGRAPMGTQYF.

V gene TRBV6-5 combines with J gene TRBJ1-3; unclear D gene. The CDR3 runs 16 residues. The ends were cut back, 0 bases at V and 0 bases at J, with 9 bases in the middle. Germline loops: CDR1 MNHEY, CDR2 SVGAGI. CDR3 protein: CASSYSNSASGNTIYF. The CDR3 DNA sequence: TGTGCCAGCAGTTACTCTAACAGTGCCTCTGGAAACACCATATATTTT.

The chain employs TRBV12-3 or TRBV12-4 and TRBJ1-6; possible D gene TRBD1, 6 bases. V lost 5 bases to trimming and J lost 7 bases, with 9 bases between them. The CDR3 consists of 13 residues. CDR3 sequence reads: CASSNTGNSPLHF. The CDR3 DNA reads TGTGCCAGCAGTAATACAGGGAATTCACCCCTCCACTTT.

This chain uses TRBV5-4 with TRBJ2-5, with TRBD2 identical over 8 bases. The CDR3 spans 15 residues. The germline V gene encodes CDR1 SGHNT and CDR2 YYREEE (reference sequence). Germline trimming cut 4 bases from V and 2 bases from J; bases unmatched to any gene: 7. The CDR3 DNA reads TGTGCCAGCAGCCGGAAGCCGGGGGGGCAAGAGACCCAGTACTTC. Translation: CASSRKPGGQETQYF.

This sequence joins TRBV6-5 and TRBJ2-2, with TRBD1 identical over 7 bases. Germline values: CDR1 MNHEY, CDR2 SVGAGI. Trimming took 6 bases from V and 5 from J; bases not matched to a gene: 6. This CDR3 has 14 amino acids. This CDR3 reads CASRAGTETGELFF. For the CDR3, the DNA is TGTGCCAGCAGGGCCGGGACAGAAACCGGGGAGCTGTTTTTT.

The J gene is TRBJ1-5, the V gene TRBV9, with D uncertain. Trimming cost V 0 bases and J 0 bases, with 4 bases left between them. The CDR3 runs to 14 residues. Germline-derived CDR1 and CDR2 are SGDLS and YYNGEE. CDR3: CASSVGDSNQPQHF. For the CDR3, the DNA is TGTGCCAGCAGCGTAGGAGATAGCAATCAGCCCCAGCATTTT.

The CDR3 sequence: CASREAGYSGANVLTF. The CDR3 region has the DNA TGCGCCAGCAGAGAGGCGGGGTACTCTGGGGCCAACGTCCTGACTTTC. The chain joins TRBV5-1 to TRBJ2-6; maybe TRBD2 (6 bases). Germline CDR1 reads SGHRS; CDR2 reads YFSETQ. There are 16 residues in the CDR3. V lost 5 bases, J lost 0 bases, and 12 bases lay in between.

The gene calls are TRBV19 and TRBJ2-1; 10 nucleotides match TRBD2. V lost 8 bases and J lost 7; bases outside the gene matches: 8. Germline values: CDR1 LNHDA, CDR2 SQIVND (reference sequence). This CDR3 is built from 14 residues. CDR3 in amino acids: CASSQREGLNEQFF. The DNA for the CDR3 is TGTGCCAGTTCTCAGCGGGAGGGCCTGAATGAGCAGTTCTTC.

This clone was seen a single time. The V gene is TRBV2, the J gene TRBJ1-1, with a possible D match to TRBD1 (6 bases). The CDR3 is 15 residues long. Germline V gene lookup returns CDR1 SNHLY and CDR2 FYNNEI. V gave up 6 bases and J gave up 1 base, with 15 bases separating them. DNA of the CDR3: TGTGCCAGCAGGAACCGGGGGGGCGGGAACACTGAAGCTTTCTTT. Protein: CASRNRGGGNTEAFF.

The J gene is TRBJ2-3, the V gene TRBV9; 13 bases agree with TRBD2. The length of the CDR3 is 17 residues. V shed 4 bases, J shed 5 bases, and the junction held 10 bases outside the gene matches. Germline V gene lookup returns CDR1 SGDLS and CDR2 YYNGEE. The CDR3 loop is CASSPRTSGRSGDTQYF. CDR3 sequence (DNA): TGTGCCAGCAGCCCAAGGACTAGCGGGAGAAGTGGAGATACGCAGTATTTT.

V and J are TRBV2 and TRBJ2-3, with a tentative D call TRBD2 (6 bases). CDR3 length equals 14 residues. The V end lost 5 bases, the J end lost 6 bases, and 15 bases lay between the germline ends. Germline CDR1 is SNHLY and CDR2 is FYNNEI. The CDR3 DNA follows: TGTGCCAGCAGTCGGGGGTGGGGCGGGGATACGCAGTATTTT. Residues: CASSRGWGGDTQYF.

The CDR3 reads CASSLRLAGADTDTQYF. The CDR3 bases are TGTGCCAGCAGCTTAAGGTTAGCGGGGGCCGACACAGATACGCAGTATTTT. The genes are TRBV13 and TRBJ2-3; TRBD2 aligns across 9 bases. The V gene's germline CDR1 is PRHDT and CDR2 FYEKMQ (reference sequence). V lost 2 bases to trimming and J lost 2 bases; unmatched junction nucleotides: 8. This CDR3 is 17 amino acids long.